The 24 T cell receptor beta chains below were found in one sample sequenced in a study of T cell responses to AZD1222 COVID-19 vaccine. Sequencing used immunoSEQ multiplex PCR; TCRdb keeps in-frame clones, though not all of them. The data contain 80,000 to 100,000 clones, around 90% of them singletons. The material was peripheral blood, obtained 28 days after the second AZD1222 dose. These TCRs come from an adult who received the AZD1222 COVID-19 vaccine.

J is TRBJ1-2 and V is TRBV9; 8 bases agree with TRBD1. V was clipped by 4 bases and J by 6 bases; unmatched bases: 8. The CDR3 consists of 14 residues. The germline V gene encodes CDR1 SGDLS and CDR2 YYNGEE. The CDR3 is CASSTPRQGNGYTF. The CDR3 bases are TGTGCCAGCAGCACACCCCGACAGGGGAATGGCTACACCTTC.

The chain joins TRBV4-1 to TRBJ1-6; 8 bases agree with TRBD1. V shed 0 bases, J shed 2 bases, and the junction held 12 bases outside the gene matches. The CDR3 length is 20 residues. The V gene's germline CDR1 is MGHRA and CDR2 YSYEKL. The CDR3 nucleotides read TGCGCCAGCAGCCAAGAAACCCACAGGGGGAAAAGCACCTATAATTCACCCCTCCACTTT. This gives the protein CASSQETHRGKSTYNSPLHF.

The chain links TRBV15 to TRBJ2-7; 7 positions match TRBD1. Trimming removed 4 bases from V and 7 bases from J; junction bases left unmatched: 13. There are 15 residues in the CDR3. CDR1 LNHNV and CDR2 YYDKDF come from the germline V gene (reference sequence). The CDR3 DNA sequence: TGTGCCACCAGCATACAGGGGCCAGGGCGAGGGGAGCAGTACTTC. Amino acid sequence: CATSIQGPGRGEQYF. The full variable domain, rest sourced from reference TRBV15 and TRBJ2-7, is DAMVIQNPRYQVTQFGKPVTLSCSQTLNHNVMYWYQQKSSQAPKLLFHYYDKDFNNEADTPDNFQSRRPNTSFCFLDIRSPGLGDTAMYLCATSIQGPGRGEQYFGPGTRLTVT.

This clone appeared a few times. The chain uses TRBV19 and TRBJ1-4; unclear D gene. Germline assignment: CDR1 LNHDA and CDR2 SQIVND (reference sequence). The germline V and J ends were trimmed by 4 bases and 8 bases, with 11 bases remaining between them. The CDR3 covers 13 residues. This CDR3 reads CASSNGDPEKLFF. As DNA, the CDR3 is TGTGCCAGTAGTAACGGAGACCCCGAAAAACTGTTTTTT.

The rearrangement links TRBV6-5 to TRBJ1-5; D ambiguous. The germline CDR1 and CDR2 sequences are MNHEY and SVGAGI. There are 16 residues in the CDR3. The V end was cut by 2 bases, the J end by 2 bases, with 13 bases between. CDR3: CASSYEGPYRNQPQHF. The CDR3 DNA is TGTGCCAGCAGTTACGAAGGGCCATATCGCAATCAGCCCCAGCATTTT.

The chain joins TRBV7-9 to TRBJ1-1; no reliable D call. V was clipped by 5 bases and J by 7 bases, with 14 bases between them. CDR1 and CDR2 (germline): SEHNR, FQNEAQ (reference sequence). The CDR3 covers 13 residues. The CDR3 loop is CASSHMPRYEAFF. The CDR3 DNA reads TGTGCCAGCAGCCACATGCCACGGTATGAAGCTTTCTTT.

V usage is TRBV4-3 and J usage is TRBJ2-6, with D maybe TRBD1 (6 bases). V lost 1 base to trimming and J lost 2 bases, with 15 bases between them. Germline V gene data show CDR1 as LGHNA and CDR2 as YSLEER. The CDR3 length is 18 residues. The CDR3 loop reads CASSQGPQGEAGANVLTF. Written as DNA, the CDR3 is TGCGCCAGCAGCCAAGGCCCACAGGGCGAGGCTGGGGCCAACGTCCTGACTTTC.

The gene calls are TRBV6-5 and TRBJ1-2; 7 nucleotides line up with TRBD1. CDR3 length: 13 residues. V dropped 5 bases and J dropped 5; count of bases not matched to a gene: 5. Germline V gene data show CDR1 as MNHEY and CDR2 as SVGAGI. The CDR3 sequence is CASSPGQVYGYTF. As DNA, the CDR3 is TGTGCCAGCAGTCCAGGACAGGTTTATGGCTACACCTTC.

CDR3 protein: CASTSPGARTGELFF. In nucleotides, the CDR3 is TGTGCCAGCACCTCGCCGGGGGCGCGGACCGGGGAGCTGTTTTTT. The chain recombines TRBV6-5 with TRBJ2-2; TRBD1 or TRBD2 may be the D gene (6 bases each). Germline V gives CDR1 MNHEY, CDR2 SVGAGI. V shed 7 bases and J shed 5 bases, with 17 bases lying between them. This CDR3 comprises 15 residues.

The CDR3 sequence: CASSVGQNSPLHF. CDR3 nucleotides: TGTGCCAGCAGCGTAGGGCAGAATTCACCCCTCCACTTT. The rearrangement links TRBV9 to TRBJ1-6; D unresolved. Germline V gives CDR1 SGDLS, CDR2 YYNGEE. Trimming shortened V by 0 bases and J by 7 bases, and 5 bases separated the two germline ends. The CDR3 runs to 13 residues.

The rearrangement uses TRBV6-2 or TRBV6-3 and TRBJ2-2, with D possibly TRBD2 on 6 matching bases. Trimming took off 4 bases at V and 7 bases at J, with 7 bases between the two ends. Germline CDR1 reads MNHEY; CDR2 reads SVGEGT. The CDR3 is made up of 12 amino acids. The CDR3: CASSWGVGELFF. CDR3 coding DNA: TGTGCCAGCAGTTGGGGGGTCGGGGAGCTGTTTTTT.

The chain couples TRBV4-1 to TRBJ1-5; D may be TRBD1 (6 bases). Germline V lookup: CDR1 MGHRA, CDR2 YSYEKL. Trimming took 4 bases from V and 5 from J, leaving 15 bases between them. CDR3 length equals 15 residues. The CDR3 loop is CASSPMGGADQPQHF. Written as DNA, the CDR3 is TGCGCCAGCAGCCCTATGGGGGGGGCTGATCAGCCCCAGCATTTT.

V usage is TRBV9 and J usage is TRBJ1-3; D may be TRBD1 (6 bases). This CDR3 has 14 amino acids. Trimming shortened V by 4 bases and J by 2 bases, and 10 bases separated the two germline ends. Germline loops: CDR1 SGDLS, CDR2 YYNGEE. Written as DNA, the CDR3 is TGTGCCAGCAGCAGACAGGACACTGGAAACACCATATATTTT. Amino acids: CASSRQDTGNTIYF.

The genes are TRBV7-9 and TRBJ2-7; TRBD2 might be the D (6 bases). Germline CDR1 is SEHNR and CDR2 is FQNEAQ (reference sequence). V lost 5 bases and J 0 bases, leaving 17 bases between the germline ends. The CDR3 runs 16 residues. The CDR3 bases are TGTGCCAGCAGCCTAAACGGGGGACTCGGCTCCTACGAGCAGTACTTC. Amino acids: CASSLNGGLGSYEQYF.

The chain recombines TRBV5-1 with TRBJ1-3; D is perhaps TRBD1 (5 bases). This CDR3 contains 14 residues. The germline CDR1 and CDR2 sequences are SGHRS and YFSETQ. Trimming removed 0 bases at V and 4 bases at J, with 8 bases between. CDR3: CASSLGQGGNTIYF. DNA of the CDR3: TGCGCCAGCAGCTTGGGGCAGGGCGGAAACACCATATATTTT.

V and J are TRBV10-3 and TRBJ2-3; 8 bases map to TRBD2. The CDR3 runs to 14 residues. The trim removed 10 bases at V and 6 bases at J, leaving 12 bases unmatched. The germline CDR1 and CDR2 sequences are ENHRY and SYGVKD. The CDR3 loop is CATQFGGGPDTQYF. As DNA, the CDR3 is TGTGCCACCCAGTTTGGCGGGGGGCCCGATACGCAGTATTTT.

V usage is TRBV5-8 and J usage is TRBJ2-1, with TRBD1 matching 10 bases. The junction had 13 bases not matched to a gene; V was cut back by 6 bases and J by 10 bases. CDR1 and CDR2 from the germline V gene are SGHTS and YDEGEE. CDR3 length equals 15 residues. CDR3 residues: CASTLGQGEGREQFF. CDR3 in DNA: TGTGCCAGCACCCTTGGACAGGGGGAGGGTAGGGAGCAGTTCTTC.

The V call is TRBV5-8, the J call TRBJ1-4; a weak D match, TRBD1 (6 bases). Germline-derived CDR1 and CDR2 are SGHTS and YDEGEE. V was clipped by 4 bases and J by 8 bases, with 12 bases between them. This CDR3 is 13 amino acids long. The CDR3 sequence: CASSPGDREKLFF. For the CDR3, the DNA is TGTGCCAGCAGCCCGGGTGACAGGGAAAAACTGTTTTTT.

J is TRBJ2-2 and V is TRBV3-1 (or the pseudogene TRBV3-2); D may be TRBD2 (5 bases). V lost 1 base to trimming and J lost 7 bases, with 13 bases between them. The CDR3 covers 15 residues. In germline, CDR1 is LGHDT, CDR2 YNNKEL (reference sequence). As DNA, the CDR3 is TGTGCCAGCAGCCAAGTCACGGGAATCGGCGGGGAGCTGTTTTTT. Translation gives CASSQVTGIGGELFF.

This chain connects TRBV27 to TRBJ2-2; no clear D gene. Germline CDR1 reads MNHEY; CDR2 reads SMNVEV (reference sequence). V lost 1 base and J lost 6, with 15 bases in between. This CDR3 spans 16 amino acids. The CDR3 reads CASSLYIVQSPGELFF. CDR3 in DNA: TGTGCCAGCAGTTTATATATCGTGCAGAGCCCCGGGGAGCTGTTTTTT.

The V call is TRBV9, the J call TRBJ2-7; no clear D. Germline V gene lookup returns CDR1 SGDLS and CDR2 YYNGEE. Trimming removed 0 bases from V and 3 bases from J, with 13 bases in between. This CDR3 is built from 15 residues. The CDR3 region is CASSVASASYYEQYF. The CDR3 DNA follows: TGTGCCAGCAGCGTAGCTTCCGCCAGTTACTACGAGCAGTACTTC.

This clone has just one count. V and J are TRBV14 and TRBJ1-5, with 8 bases that match TRBD1. CDR3 length: 16 amino acids. Germline V gene sequence: CDR1 SGHDN, CDR2 FVKESK. The J segment lost 4 bases and the V segment lost 4 bases, leaving 9 bases of the junction unmatched. The CDR3 loop is CASSRRPGQANQPQHF. CDR3 DNA: TGTGCCAGCAGCCGAAGACCGGGACAGGCAAATCAGCCCCAGCATTTT.

J is TRBJ2-3 and V is TRBV11-3; 8 bases agree with TRBD1. The CDR3 is 16 amino acids. Germline V gene lookup returns CDR1 SGHNT and CDR2 YENEEA. Trimming at V came to 4 bases and at J to 2 bases, leaving 8 bases not matched to a gene. The CDR3 loop is CASSSGQGSFTDTQYF. The CDR3, as DNA: TGTGCCAGCAGCTCCGGACAGGGCTCGTTCACAGATACGCAGTATTTT.

This chain links TRBV28 with TRBJ1-4; a weak D match, TRBD1 (6 bases). Germline V gene lookup returns CDR1 MDHEN and CDR2 SYDVKM. V was pared by 7 bases and J by 4 bases, with 16 bases between. The CDR3 spans 15 residues. This CDR3 reads CASTRRTAYNEKLFF. For the CDR3, the DNA is TGTGCCAGCACCCGGAGGACAGCCTATAATGAAAAACTGTTTTTT.